The 2 T cell receptor beta chains listed next were all sequenced from one sample in a study of monozygotic twins with inflammatory bowel disease. TCRdb reprocessed the 5' RACE reads, with one entry per CDR3 protein and no DNA. The sample totals about 300,000 distinct CDR3 sequences. Sequences were obtained from blood. The receptors stem from a human donor with ulcerative colitis or Crohn's disease, or a healthy co-twin of an affected twin (not recorded which).

The chain employs TRBV20-1 and TRBJ1-1; TCRdb selects TRBD1, and the lack of DNA leaves this call unchecked. The CDR3 runs to 15 residues. Germline lookup yields CDR1 DFQATT and CDR2 SNEGSKA (reference sequence). The CDR3 protein is CSANFHRVPNTEAFF.

The CDR3 loop reads CATIRENSYEQYF. The chain is built from TRBV28 and TRBJ2-7; as DNA is missing, the TRBD1 call by TCRdb cannot be tested. The CDR3 is 13 residues long. Germline lookup yields CDR1 MDHEN and CDR2 SYDVKM.